Ten or more counts support the clone carrying this T cell receptor beta chain. Its cognate antigen is unknown. In building TCR beta libraries, iRepertoire HTBI primers were used together with Arm-PCR of CDR3 regions. Each CDR3 protein gets one entry after TCRdb re-called the multiplex PCR reads with MiXCR. The sample has roughly 350,000 distinct CDR3 sequences, about a sixth seen once. This record comes from a study of regulatory T cells in long-lasting Graves disease. General study results and limits: Persistent-disease Graves' patients showed less TCR diversity than new cases. TRBV28, TRBJ1-2 and TRBJ2-5 were segments that persistent disease favored.

Time point given: newly diagnosed GD, antithyroid drugs for less than 3 months. Preparation of the TCR library used RNA extracted from PBMCs. V lost 2 bases and J lost 6, with 16 bases in between. Germline-derived CDR1 and CDR2 are SNHLY and FYNNEI. This CDR3 is 15 amino acids long. In addition, the sample was reused for a study of T cells in Graves' hyperthyroidism and ophthalmopathy. That work contributes: Stable hyperthyroidism: no ophthalmopathy progression over 18 months of follow-up. The HTBI primer set served for first-round RT-PCR of the TCR CDR3.

V and J are TRBV2 and TRBJ1-2, with D hard to call. Sequences were derived from peripheral blood mononuclear cells (PBMCs), sampled at new diagnosis, from a patient treated with antithyroid drugs. This receptor was obtained from a man aged 35-49 years with Graves disease. CDR3 loop: CASSERWQDGHGYTF. The DNA of the CDR3 is TGTGCCAGCAGTGAAAGGTGGCAGGATGGCCATGGCTACACCTTC.